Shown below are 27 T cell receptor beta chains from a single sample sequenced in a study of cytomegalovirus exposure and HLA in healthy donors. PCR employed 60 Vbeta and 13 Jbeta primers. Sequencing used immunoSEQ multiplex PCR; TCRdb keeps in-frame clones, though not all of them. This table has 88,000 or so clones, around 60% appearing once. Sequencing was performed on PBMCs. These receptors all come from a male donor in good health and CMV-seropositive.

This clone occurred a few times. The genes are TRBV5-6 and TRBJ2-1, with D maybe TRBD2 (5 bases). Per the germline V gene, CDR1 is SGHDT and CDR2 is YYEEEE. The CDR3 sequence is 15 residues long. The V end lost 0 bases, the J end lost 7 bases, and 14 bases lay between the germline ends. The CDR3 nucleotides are TGTGCCAGCAGCTTGGTGCTGGTTGGACTGAATGAGCAGTTCTTC. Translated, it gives CASSLVLVGLNEQFF.

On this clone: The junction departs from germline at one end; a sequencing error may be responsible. The CDR3 DNA reads as TGTGCCAGCAGCGCAACAAGCAATACCGGGGGGCTGTTTTTT. Encoded protein: CASSATSNTGGLFF. This chain uses TRBV7-9 with TRBJ2-2; possible D gene TRBD2, 6 bases. The CDR3 spans 14 residues. The germline V gene encodes CDR1 SEHNR and CDR2 FQNEAQ (reference sequence).

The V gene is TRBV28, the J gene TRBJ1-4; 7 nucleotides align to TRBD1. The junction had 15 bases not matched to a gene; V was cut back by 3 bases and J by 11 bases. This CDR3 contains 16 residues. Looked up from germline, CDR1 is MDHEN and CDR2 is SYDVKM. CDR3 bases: TGTGCCAGCAGTTTGCCCTCGACAGGGAGAGGTCGGAAACTGTTTTTT. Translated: CASSLPSTGRGRKLFF.

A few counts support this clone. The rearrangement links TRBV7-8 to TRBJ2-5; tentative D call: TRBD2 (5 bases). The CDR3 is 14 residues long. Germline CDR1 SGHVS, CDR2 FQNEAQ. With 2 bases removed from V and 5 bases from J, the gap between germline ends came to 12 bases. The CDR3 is CASSLFSGVETQYF. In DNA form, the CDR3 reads TGTGCCAGCAGCTTATTCAGCGGAGTGGAGACCCAGTACTTC.

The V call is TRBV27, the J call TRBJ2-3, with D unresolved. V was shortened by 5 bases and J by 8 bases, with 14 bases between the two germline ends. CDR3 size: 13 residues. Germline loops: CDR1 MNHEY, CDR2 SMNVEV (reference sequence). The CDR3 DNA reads TGTGCCAGCAGTCCGAGTCTTGGGCGTACGCAGTATTTT. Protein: CASSPSLGRTQYF.

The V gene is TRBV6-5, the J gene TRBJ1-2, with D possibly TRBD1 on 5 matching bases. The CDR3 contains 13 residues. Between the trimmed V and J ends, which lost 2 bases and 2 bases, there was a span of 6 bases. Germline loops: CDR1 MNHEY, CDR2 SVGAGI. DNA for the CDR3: TGTGCCAGCAGTTACGGGGGGAACTATGGCTACACCTTC. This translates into CASSYGGNYGYTF.

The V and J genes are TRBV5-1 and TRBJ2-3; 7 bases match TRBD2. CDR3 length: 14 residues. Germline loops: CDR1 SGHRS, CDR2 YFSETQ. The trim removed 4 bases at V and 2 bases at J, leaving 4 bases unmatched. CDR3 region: CASSLSGTTDTQYF. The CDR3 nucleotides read TGCGCCAGCAGCCTAAGCGGGACCACAGATACGCAGTATTTT.

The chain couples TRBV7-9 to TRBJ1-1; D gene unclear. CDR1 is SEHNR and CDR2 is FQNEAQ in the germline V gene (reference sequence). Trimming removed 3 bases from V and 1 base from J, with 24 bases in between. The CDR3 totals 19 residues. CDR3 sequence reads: CASSFVQIGRGPTNTEAFF. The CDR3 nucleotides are TGTGCCAGCAGCTTCGTGCAAATCGGCCGAGGCCCGACGAACACTGAAGCTTTCTTT.

CDR3 region: CATSDRGQPQHF. Written as DNA, the CDR3 is TGTGCCACCTCGGACAGGGGCCAGCCCCAGCATTTT. The gene calls are TRBV6-5 and TRBJ1-5; 9 nucleotides line up with TRBD1. CDR1 is MNHEY and CDR2 is SVGAGI in the germline V gene. This CDR3 is built from 12 residues. V was pared by 10 bases and J by 7 bases, with 5 bases of the junction left unmatched.

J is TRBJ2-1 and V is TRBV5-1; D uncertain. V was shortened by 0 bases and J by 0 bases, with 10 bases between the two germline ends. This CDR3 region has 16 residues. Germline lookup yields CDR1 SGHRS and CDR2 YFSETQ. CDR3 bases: TGCGCCAGCAGCTTGGATCGGGTGAGCTCCTACAATGAGCAGTTCTTC. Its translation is CASSLDRVSSYNEQFF.

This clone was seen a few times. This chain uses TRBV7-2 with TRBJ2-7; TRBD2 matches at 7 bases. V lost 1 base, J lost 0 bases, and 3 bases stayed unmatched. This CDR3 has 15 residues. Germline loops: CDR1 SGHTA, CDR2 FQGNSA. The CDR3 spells CASSLVASGSYEQYF. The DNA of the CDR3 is TGTGCCAGCAGCTTAGTTGCTAGCGGCTCCTACGAGCAGTACTTC.

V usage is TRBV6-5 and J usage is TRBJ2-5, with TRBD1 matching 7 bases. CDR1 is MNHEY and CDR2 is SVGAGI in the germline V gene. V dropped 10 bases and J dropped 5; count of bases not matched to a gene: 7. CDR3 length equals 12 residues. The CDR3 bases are TGTGCCACCCACAGGGGTGGGGAGACCCAGTACTTC. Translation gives CATHRGGETQYF.

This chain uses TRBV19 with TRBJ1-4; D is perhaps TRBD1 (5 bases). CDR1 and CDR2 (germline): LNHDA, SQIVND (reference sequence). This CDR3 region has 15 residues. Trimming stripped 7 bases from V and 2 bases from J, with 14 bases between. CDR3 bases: TGTGCCAGTACCCCAGGGACTTATACTAATGAAAAACTGTTTTTT. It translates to CASTPGTYTNEKLFF. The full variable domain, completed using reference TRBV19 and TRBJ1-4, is DGGITQSPKYLFRKEGQNVTLSCEQNLNHDAMYWYRQDPGQGLRLIYYSQIVNDFQKGDIAEGYSVSREKKESFPLTVTSAQKNPTAFYLCASTPGTYTNEKLFFGSGTQLSVL.

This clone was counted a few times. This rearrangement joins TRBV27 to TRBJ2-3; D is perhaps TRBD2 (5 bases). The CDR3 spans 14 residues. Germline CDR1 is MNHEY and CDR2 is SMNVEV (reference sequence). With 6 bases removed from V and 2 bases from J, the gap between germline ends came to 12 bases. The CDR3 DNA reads TGTGCCAGCAGCGACATCCTAGCCACAGATACGCAGTATTTT. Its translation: CASSDILATDTQYF.

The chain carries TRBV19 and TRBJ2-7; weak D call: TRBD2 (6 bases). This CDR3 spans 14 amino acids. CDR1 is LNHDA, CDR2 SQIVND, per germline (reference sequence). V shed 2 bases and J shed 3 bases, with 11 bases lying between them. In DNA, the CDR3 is TGTGCCAGTAGTATACGCGGGGAATTCTACGAGCAGTACTTC. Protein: CASSIRGEFYEQYF.

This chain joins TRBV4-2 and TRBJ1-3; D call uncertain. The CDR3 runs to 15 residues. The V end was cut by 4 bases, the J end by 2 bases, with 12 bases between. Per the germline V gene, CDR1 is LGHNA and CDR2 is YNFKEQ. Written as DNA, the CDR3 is TGTGCCAGCAGCCCCCTCCCCCCCCCTGGAAACACCATATATTTT. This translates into CASSPLPPPGNTIYF.

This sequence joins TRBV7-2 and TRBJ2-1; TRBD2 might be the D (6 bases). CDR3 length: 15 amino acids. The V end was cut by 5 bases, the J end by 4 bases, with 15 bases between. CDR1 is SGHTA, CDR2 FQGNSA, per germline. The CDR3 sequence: CASSPRRADYNEQFF. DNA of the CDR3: TGTGCCAGCAGCCCGCGGAGGGCCGATTACAATGAGCAGTTCTTC.

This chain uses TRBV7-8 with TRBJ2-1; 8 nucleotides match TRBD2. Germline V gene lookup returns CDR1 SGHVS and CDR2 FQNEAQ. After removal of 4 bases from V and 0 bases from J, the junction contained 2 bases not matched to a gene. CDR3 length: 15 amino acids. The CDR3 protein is CASSSGTSSYNEQFF. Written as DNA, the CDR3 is TGTGCCAGCAGCTCCGGGACTAGCTCCTACAATGAGCAGTTCTTC.

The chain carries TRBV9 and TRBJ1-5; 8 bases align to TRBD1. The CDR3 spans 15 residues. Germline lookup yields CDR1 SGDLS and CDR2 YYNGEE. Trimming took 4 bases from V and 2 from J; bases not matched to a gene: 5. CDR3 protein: CASSPSGGGNQPQHF. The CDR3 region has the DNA TGTGCCAGCAGCCCTTCAGGGGGCGGCAATCAGCCCCAGCATTTT.

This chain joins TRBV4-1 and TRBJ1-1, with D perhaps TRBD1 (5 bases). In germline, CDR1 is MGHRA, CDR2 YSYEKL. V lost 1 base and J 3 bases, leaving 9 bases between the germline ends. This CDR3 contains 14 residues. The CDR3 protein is CASSQAGGDTEAFF. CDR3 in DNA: TGCGCCAGCAGCCAAGCCGGGGGGGACACTGAAGCTTTCTTT.

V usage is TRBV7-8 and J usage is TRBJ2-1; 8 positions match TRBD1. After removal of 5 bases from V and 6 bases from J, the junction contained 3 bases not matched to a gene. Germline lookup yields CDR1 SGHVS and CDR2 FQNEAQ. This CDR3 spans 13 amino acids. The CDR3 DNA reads TGTGCCAGCAGCAGAGACAGGGGCAATGAGCAGTTCTTC. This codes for CASSRDRGNEQFF. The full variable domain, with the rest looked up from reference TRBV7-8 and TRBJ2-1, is GAGVSQSPRYKVAKRGQDVALRCDPISGHVSLFWYQQALGQGPEFLTYFQNEAQLDKSGLPSDRFFAERPEGSVSTLKIQRTQQEDSAVYLCASSRDRGNEQFFGPGTRLTVL.

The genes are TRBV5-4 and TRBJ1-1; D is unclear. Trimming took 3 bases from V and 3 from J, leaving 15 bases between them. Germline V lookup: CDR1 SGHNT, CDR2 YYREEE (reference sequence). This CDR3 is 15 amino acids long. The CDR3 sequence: CASSSAVGGDTEAFF. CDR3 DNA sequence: TGTGCCAGCAGCTCAGCGGTGGGTGGGGACACTGAAGCTTTCTTT.

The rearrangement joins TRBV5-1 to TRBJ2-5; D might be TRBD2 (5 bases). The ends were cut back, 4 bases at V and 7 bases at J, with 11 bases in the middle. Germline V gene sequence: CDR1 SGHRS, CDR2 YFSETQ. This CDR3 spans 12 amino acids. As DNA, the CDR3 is TGCGCCAGCAGCCCGGGCGAGGGGACCCAGTACTTC. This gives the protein CASSPGEGTQYF.

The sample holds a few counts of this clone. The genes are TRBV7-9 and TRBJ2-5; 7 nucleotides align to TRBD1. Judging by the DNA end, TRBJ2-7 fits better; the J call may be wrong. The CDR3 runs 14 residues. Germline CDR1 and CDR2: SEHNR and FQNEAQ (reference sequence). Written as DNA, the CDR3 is TGTGCCAGCAGCCCCGGACAGGTGTCCTACGAGCAGTACTTC. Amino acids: CASSPGQVSYEQYF.

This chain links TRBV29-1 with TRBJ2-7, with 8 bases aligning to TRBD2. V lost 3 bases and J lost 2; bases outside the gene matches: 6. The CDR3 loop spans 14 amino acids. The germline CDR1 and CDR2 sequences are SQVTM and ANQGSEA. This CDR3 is CSVDTGGTAYEQYF. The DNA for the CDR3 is TGCAGCGTTGATACGGGAGGGACTGCCTACGAGCAGTACTTC.

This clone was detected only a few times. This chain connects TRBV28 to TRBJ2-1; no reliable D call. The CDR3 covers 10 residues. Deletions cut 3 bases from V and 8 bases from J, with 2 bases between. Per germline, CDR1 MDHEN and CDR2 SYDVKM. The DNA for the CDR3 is TGTGCCAGCAGTTTCGATGAGCAGTTCTTC. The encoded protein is CASSFDEQFF.

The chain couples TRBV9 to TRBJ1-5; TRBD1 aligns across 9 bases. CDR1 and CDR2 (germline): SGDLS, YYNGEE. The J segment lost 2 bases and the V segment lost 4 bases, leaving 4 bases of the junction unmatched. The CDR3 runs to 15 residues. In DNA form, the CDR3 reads TGTGCCAGCAGCCCACAGGGGGCTGGCAATCAGCCCCAGCATTTT. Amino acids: CASSPQGAGNQPQHF. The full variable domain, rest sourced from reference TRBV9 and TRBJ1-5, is DSGVTQTPKHLITATGQRVTLRCSPRSGDLSVYWYQQSLDQGLQFLIQYYNGEERAKGNILERFSAQQFPDLHSELNLSSLELGDSALYFCASSPQGAGNQPQHFGDGTRLSIL.